The subject of this entry is one T cell receptor beta chain. The antigen is unknown. Naive CD8 T cells were FACS-sorted by CD8+CD4-CCR7+CD45RA+ markers. TCRdb re-analysed the PCR reads in MiXCR, keeping a single row per CDR3 protein. The sample records approximately 550,000 distinct CDR3 sequences, 20% to 25% being singletons. This entry comes from a study of molecular identifiers for immune sequencing clone quantification. The V gene's germline CDR1 is LGHNA and CDR2 YSLEER. Trimming removed 4 bases from V and 2 bases from J; junction bases left unmatched: 5. The CDR3 totals 15 residues. Regarding the study as a whole: Naive cells had under 1% of molecules in clones above 20 RNA copies, effectors over 99%. Jurkat TCR RNA from one cell was spiked into approximately 1 million naive cells, and it was reportedly detectable there.

The clonotype was recovered from a human donor in good health. Some libraries in this study had Jurkat cell RNA spiked in. Sequencing used naive CD8+ T cells from blood, with Jurkat cell RNA spiked in. Subset here: FACS-sorted CD8+CD4-CCR7+CD45RA+ naive T cells. V is TRBV4-3 and J is TRBJ2-7; 10 nucleotides line up with TRBD1. CDR3 DNA: TGCGCCAGCAGCCGAGGGACAGGGGATCCCTACGAGCAGTACTTC. It is translated as CASSRGTGDPYEQYF.